This note documents a single TCR beta chain sequence. The entry originates in a study of blood T cells in healthy people across ages. Germline V lookup: CDR1 SGHTA, CDR2 FQGNSA. V lost 3 bases and J lost 8; bases outside the gene matches: 6. CDR3 length: 14 residues. Isolating PBMCs gave at least 7 million of these cells per sample. With each sample, at least 5 micrograms of total RNA were extracted. Primed by a sample-barcoded 5' primer and a J-beta primer mix, a second PCR proceeded for 7 to 11 cycles. TCRdb reprocessed the 5' RACE reads via MiXCR and lists one record per CDR3 protein. Seen here are approximately 1.5 million distinct CDR3 sequences, 35% to 45% observed once, and the top ten hold approximately 4%.

The sample consisted of blood. The receptor was derived from a young woman in good health. This rearrangement joins TRBV7-2 to TRBJ1-4, with 7 bases that match TRBD1. Here the CDR3 reads CASSLRGLGEKLFF. DNA for the CDR3: TGTGCCAGCAGCTTGAGGGGGCTAGGGGAAAAACTGTTTTTT.